The 26 T cell receptor beta chains in this list originate from one sample, sequenced in a study of response to subunit inactivated influenza vaccine. Each CDR3 protein is one row after TCRdb ran MiXCR on the RT-PCR reads. The sample yields roughly 650,000 distinct CDR3 sequences, 15% to 17% seen once. The material was PBMCs from blood, obtained 11 to 12 days after vaccination. The receptors here all came from a man aged 50-60 years who received an inactivated influenza vaccine.

This clonotype appeared many times. J is TRBJ2-1 and V is TRBV6-2 or TRBV6-3; no firm D call. V lost 5 bases to trimming and J lost 3 bases, with 17 bases between them. CDR1 and CDR2 from the germline V gene are MNHEY and SVGEGT. The CDR3 loop spans 16 amino acids. The CDR3 DNA is TGTGCCAGCAGTACTACACAGTGGGGTGGCTACAATGAGCAGTTCTTC. It encodes CASSTTQWGGYNEQFF.

This rearrangement joins TRBV4-1 to TRBJ1-1; D is possibly TRBD1 (5 bases). This CDR3 comprises 15 residues. The germline CDR1 and CDR2 sequences are MGHRA and YSYEKL. V was shortened by 4 bases and J by 8 bases, with 20 bases between the two germline ends. The CDR3 DNA reads as TGCGCCAGCAGCCCTCGCTTAGGGACGGCTCAGGAAGCTTTCTTT. Its translation: CASSPRLGTAQEAFF.

V usage is TRBV7-8 and J usage is TRBJ2-3; 10 nucleotides agree with TRBD1. The CDR3 sequence is 15 residues long. With V trimmed by 5 bases and J by 6 bases, 8 bases remained unmatched. Per the germline V gene, CDR1 is SGHVS and CDR2 is FQNEAQ. CDR3 in DNA: TGTGCCAGCAGCGCCAAGACAGGGGGCCGCGATACGCAGTATTTT. It yields the protein CASSAKTGGRDTQYF.

The chain couples TRBV29-1 to TRBJ1-2, with no clear D. This CDR3 has 11 amino acids. CDR1 SQVTM and CDR2 ANQGSEA come from the germline V gene. The V and J ends lost 5 bases and 6 bases respectively, with 10 bases between them. CDR3 DNA: TGCAGCGTTAGGAACCCGAATGGCTACACCTTC. It encodes CSVRNPNGYTF.

CDR3 coding DNA: TGCGCCAGCAGCCAAGACTGGGGCGGGGGGCGAGACAGGGGAAGTGAGCAGTTCTTC. This codes for CASSQDWGGGRDRGSEQFF. The chain has TRBV4-3 and TRBJ2-1; D might be TRBD1 or TRBD2, each matching 8 bases. The germline V gene encodes CDR1 LGHNA and CDR2 YSLEER. CDR3 length: 19 amino acids. Trimming removed 0 bases at V and 9 bases at J, with 27 bases between.

The chain recombines TRBV20-1 with TRBJ2-7; TRBD2 matches 9 bases. The V gene's germline CDR1 is DFQATT and CDR2 SNEGSKA (reference sequence). The CDR3 length is 13 residues. Trimming took 8 bases from V and 0 from J; bases not matched to a gene: 5. CDR3 coding DNA: TGCAGTCAAGTTAGCGGGGGCTCCTACGAGCAGTACTTC. Translation gives CSQVSGGSYEQYF.

This clonotype was seen at least ten times. J is TRBJ2-7 and V is TRBV20-1; 9 nucleotides match TRBD1. V trimming: 0 bases; J trimming: 3 bases; junction bases outside the gene matches: 12. The germline CDR1 and CDR2 sequences are DFQATT and SNEGSKA (reference sequence). The CDR3 length is 17 residues. The CDR3 protein is CSARDSPGTGSHYEQYF. The CDR3 DNA reads TGCAGTGCTAGAGATAGCCCGGGGACAGGGTCCCACTACGAGCAGTACTTC.

The rearrangement links TRBV6-2 or TRBV6-3 to TRBJ2-2; 14 bases line up with TRBD2. CDR3 size: 19 residues. The V segment lost 3 bases and the J segment 3 bases; nucleotides outside the gene matches: 9. CDR1 is MNHEY, CDR2 SVGEGT, per germline. For the CDR3, the DNA is TGTGCCAGCAGTTATCTGGGGACTAGCGGGAGCGGTTACACCGGGGAGCTGTTTTTT. Amino acid sequence: CASSYLGTSGSGYTGELFF.

This clonotype was detected many times. This sequence joins TRBV25-1 and TRBJ2-7; the match to TRBD2 covers 13 bases. The V gene end was trimmed by 3 bases and the J gene end by 6 bases; junction bases not matched to a gene: 8. Germline V gene data show CDR1 as MGHDK and CDR2 as SYGVNS. This CDR3 contains 16 residues. CDR3 sequence reads: CASSESTSGRASEQYF. CDR3 DNA sequence: TGTGCCAGCAGTGAGTCTACTAGCGGGAGGGCCTCCGAGCAGTACTTC.

The chain's CDR3 is CAISESAGQINQPQHF. In nucleotides, the CDR3 is TGTGCCATCAGTGAGTCGGCGGGACAGATCAATCAGCCCCAGCATTTT. This chain links TRBV10-3 with TRBJ1-5; the match to TRBD1 covers 7 bases. CDR1 and CDR2 from the germline V gene are ENHRY and SYGVKD. J was trimmed by 3 bases and V by 0 bases; bases with no gene match: 5. The CDR3 extends over 16 amino acids.

The chain's CDR3 is CASSLAGLGANVLTF. In DNA, the CDR3 is TGCGCCAGCAGCTTGGCGGGACTTGGGGCCAACGTCCTGACTTTC. The chain uses TRBV5-1 and TRBJ2-6, with D possibly matching TRBD2 (6 bases). V was trimmed by 0 bases and J by 3 bases, leaving 7 bases between them. The germline V gene has CDR1 SGHRS and CDR2 YFSETQ. CDR3 size: 15 residues.

As concerns this clonotype: An end of the junction does not agree with germline; a read error may underlie this. The J gene is TRBJ2-3, the V gene TRBV20-1; D possibly corresponds to TRBD1 (5 bases). This CDR3 comprises 18 residues. The germline V gene encodes CDR1 DFQATT and CDR2 SNEGSKA (reference sequence). CDR3 region: CCAVRDTGLLTSTDTQYF. The DNA for the CDR3 is TGCTGTGCTGTCCGAGACACAGGTCTCCTAACAAGCACAGATACGCAGTATTTT.

This chain links TRBV9 with TRBJ2-2; TRBD2 matches at 8 bases. The CDR3 runs 18 residues. V shed 1 base, J shed 7 bases, and the junction held 15 bases outside the gene matches. Germline CDR1 reads SGDLS; CDR2 reads YYNGEE. DNA of the CDR3: TGTGCCAGCAGCGTAACACTCAAGCGGGAGAGTAGGATCGGGGAGCTGTTTTTT. It specifies CASSVTLKRESRIGELFF.

This clonotype was picked up a small number of times. V usage is TRBV12-3 or TRBV12-4 and J usage is TRBJ2-1, with 8 nucleotides matching TRBD1. The V gene end was trimmed by 7 bases and the J gene end by 5 bases; junction bases not matched to a gene: 10. This CDR3 is 15 amino acids long. CDR3 nucleotides: TGTGCCAGCACTCAGTCCCGGACAGGGAACAATGAGCAGTTCTTC. Translated: CASTQSRTGNNEQFF.

This clonotype has more than one count but fewer than ten. This rearrangement joins TRBV5-1 to TRBJ2-7; 7 nucleotides agree with TRBD2. With 3 bases clipped from V and 2 bases from J, the junction kept 5 bases outside the gene matches. The CDR3 is 14 residues long. CDR1 is SGHRS and CDR2 is YFSETQ in the germline V gene. This CDR3 reads CASSSTSAAYEQYF. As DNA, the CDR3 is TGCGCCAGCAGCTCCACTAGCGCGGCCTACGAGCAGTACTTC.

The chain links TRBV5-1 to TRBJ2-2, with 8 bases lining up with TRBD2. The ends lost 4 bases at V and 4 bases at J; junction bases unmatched: 15. The germline CDR1 and CDR2 sequences are SGHRS and YFSETQ. The CDR3 consists of 18 residues. CDR3 residues: CASSARRSGRVGTGELFF. As DNA, the CDR3 is TGCGCCAGCAGCGCAAGGAGAAGCGGGAGAGTGGGCACCGGGGAGCTGTTTTTT.

This clonotype showed up just a few times. The chain has TRBV11-2 and TRBJ2-1; possibly TRBD2 for D (5 bases). Germline CDR1 and CDR2: SGHAT and FQNNGV. Deletions cut 5 bases from V and 6 bases from J, with 23 bases between. This CDR3 is built from 17 residues. This CDR3 is CASSPPQMGGPLNEQFF. Here the CDR3 DNA reads TGTGCCAGCAGCCCACCCCAGATGGGCGGGCCCCTCAATGAGCAGTTCTTC.

V gene TRBV20-1 combines with J gene TRBJ2-3; TRBD2 matches at 14 bases. The CDR3 spans 17 residues. V trimming: 6 bases; J trimming: 2 bases; junction bases outside the gene matches: 10. Germline V gene data show CDR1 as DFQATT and CDR2 as SNEGSKA (reference sequence). This CDR3 is CSARLAGGSPLTDTQYF. DNA for the CDR3: TGCAGTGCCAGACTAGCGGGAGGGTCCCCCCTCACAGATACGCAGTATTTT.

In this sample, this clonotype turned up many times. J is TRBJ2-1 and V is TRBV7-2; D is uncertain. The CDR3 covers 11 residues. With 3 bases removed from V and 6 bases from J, the gap between germline ends came to 3 bases. CDR1 and CDR2 (germline): SGHTA, FQGNSA. The CDR3 loop is CASSLINEQFF. CDR3 DNA sequence: TGTGCCAGCAGCTTGATCAATGAGCAGTTCTTC.

The chain is built from TRBV12-3 or TRBV12-4 and TRBJ2-3, with TRBD2 matching 7 bases. This CDR3 is 16 amino acids long. Trimming removed 4 bases from V and 2 bases from J; junction bases left unmatched: 9. The CDR3 region is CASSSLAVRATDTQYF. The CDR3 region has the DNA TGTGCCAGCAGTTCTCTAGCGGTACGCGCCACAGATACGCAGTATTTT.

The chain joins TRBV9 to TRBJ2-1; TRBD2 agrees at 10 bases. The CDR3 runs to 19 residues. The germline CDR1 and CDR2 sequences are SGDLS and YYNGEE. With 0 bases clipped from V and 10 bases from J, the junction kept 19 bases outside the gene matches. In DNA form, the CDR3 reads TGTGCCAGCAGCGTAGATCCTTTCGGGCTAGCGGGAGAATTGGGCGAGCAGTTCTTC. Its translation: CASSVDPFGLAGELGEQFF.

This sequence joins TRBV5-1 and TRBJ2-1, with 8 bases lining up with TRBD2. The CDR3 runs to 17 residues. Germline V lookup: CDR1 SGHRS, CDR2 YFSETQ. V dropped 4 bases and J dropped 4; count of bases not matched to a gene: 13. CDR3 in amino acids: CASSASTASGLYNEQFF. The CDR3 region has the DNA TGCGCCAGCAGCGCCAGTACGGCTAGCGGGCTTTACAATGAGCAGTTCTTC.

The CDR3 DNA reads as TGCAGTGCTGCCGGACAGAATAATTCACCCCTCCACTTT. Protein product: CSAAGQNNSPLHF. The chain joins TRBV20-1 to TRBJ1-6; possible D gene TRBD1, 6 bases. Germline CDR1 reads DFQATT; CDR2 reads SNEGSKA (reference sequence). Trimming pared 5 bases from V and 5 bases from J, leaving 10 bases between. This CDR3 has 13 residues.

This clonotype was recorded at least ten times. The genes are TRBV28 and TRBJ2-1; either TRBD1 or TRBD2 may fit D (5 bases each). Germline CDR1 MDHEN, CDR2 SYDVKM. Trimming stripped 6 bases from V and 7 bases from J, with 13 bases between. The CDR3 extends over 13 amino acids. The CDR3 loop reads CASSTSGPNEQFF. CDR3 coding DNA: TGTGCCAGCAGCACCTCGGGGCCGAATGAGCAGTTCTTC.

The V call is TRBV12-3 or TRBV12-4, the J call TRBJ1-2; TRBD1 aligns across 7 bases. V shed 5 bases and J 3 bases; nucleotides not matched to a gene: 12. This CDR3 has 16 residues. CDR3 sequence: CASSRTLDREDYGYTF. The DNA of the CDR3 is TGTGCCAGCAGTCGTACCCTCGACAGGGAGGACTATGGCTACACCTTC.

This clonotype was observed at least ten times. The gene calls are TRBV14 and TRBJ2-3; a weak D match, TRBD2 (6 bases). The CDR3 runs to 14 residues. From germline, CDR1 is SGHDN and CDR2 FVKESK. With 4 bases removed from V and 2 bases from J, the gap between germline ends came to 10 bases. The CDR3 loop reads CASSPRGDTDTQYF. In DNA form, the CDR3 reads TGTGCCAGCAGCCCCCGCGGGGACACAGATACGCAGTATTTT.